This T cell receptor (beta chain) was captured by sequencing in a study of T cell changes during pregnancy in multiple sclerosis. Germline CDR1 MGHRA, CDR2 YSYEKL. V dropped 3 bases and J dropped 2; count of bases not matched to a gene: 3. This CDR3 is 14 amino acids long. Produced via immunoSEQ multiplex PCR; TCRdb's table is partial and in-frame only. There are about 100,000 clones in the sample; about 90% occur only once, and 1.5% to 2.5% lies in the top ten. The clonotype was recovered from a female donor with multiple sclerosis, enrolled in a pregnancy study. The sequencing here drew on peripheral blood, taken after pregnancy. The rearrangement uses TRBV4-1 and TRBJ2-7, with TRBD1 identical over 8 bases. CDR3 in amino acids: CASSQTGATYEQYF. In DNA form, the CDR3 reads TGCGCCAGCAGCCAGACAGGGGCCACCTACGAGCAGTACTTC.